The present T cell receptor beta chain was sequenced within a study of breast tumors, draining lymph nodes, adjacent tissues. Study conclusions and caveats: Luminal-like breast cancer showed significantly higher tumor–nontumor repertoire similarity than basal-like. The lymph node origin of tumor T cells was framed as consistent with a hypothesis, not demonstrated. Tumor repertoires ranked between lymph nodes and nontumor tissue in diversity, with V and J gene preferences.

The CDR3 consists of 14 residues. Per germline, CDR1 SGHVS and CDR2 FNYEAQ. J was trimmed by 6 bases and V by 5 bases; bases with no gene match: 7. In TCRdb, the multiplex PCR reads were re-called with MiXCR into one record per CDR3 protein. The sample holds some 65,000 distinct CDR3 sequences, roughly two fifths seen once. About this clonotype: Its antigen is currently unknown. The CDR3 does not close with the conserved phenylalanine or tryptophan, likely indicating a read error.

This TCR came from a female donor with breast cancer. Some clones in this sample may be carry-over from other donors' samples. V and J are TRBV7-6 and TRBJ2-3; TRBD1 aligns across 8 bases. Sequenced input: breast tumor tissue. The CDR3 loop reads CASSLGTGGDTQYP. The DNA for the CDR3 is TGTGCCAGCAGCCTAGGGACAGGTGGGGATACGCAGTATCCT.